This T cell receptor (beta chain) derives from a study of cytomegalovirus exposure and HLA in healthy donors. General study points: Most TCR sequences were uncommon, yet certain public TCRs appeared in many donors. Roughly uniform depth of sequencing across donors was assumed in presence/absence analyses. V- and J-gene trimming in TCR beta was tied to a missense DCLRE1C variant by an analysis performed later.

The germline CDR1 and CDR2 sequences are SNHLY and FYNNEI. The junction had 10 bases not matched to a gene; V was cut back by 8 bases and J by 2 bases. The CDR3 spans 16 residues. PCR involved 60 Vbeta and 13 Jbeta primers. The authors' processing: In a later analysis, some 80 million unique TCR beta chains included roughly 11 million shared by two or more donors. Measured with immunoSEQ multiplex PCR; TCRdb has only the in-frame clones, and not every one. V, J and clone size derive from that table, while D and trimming were established from the DNA sequence. The sample has about 210,000 clones, about 80% seen once. Concerning this clone itself: The antigen remains unidentified.

This receptor was obtained from a male donor in good health and CMV-seronegative. The sequencing sample was made of PBMCs. The chain couples TRBV2 to TRBJ2-3, with TRBD1 matching over 10 bases. The CDR3 nucleotides read TGTGCCAGCGTGGGGGGGGACAGGGGTGTCACAGATACGCAGTATTTT. Translated: CASVGGDRGVTDTQYF.